The TCR beta chain described here comes from a study of blood T cells in healthy people across ages. A J-beta primer mix and a sample-barcoded 5' primer were used in a second PCR of roughly 6 to 11 cycles. MiXCR, run by TCRdb on the 5' RACE reads, gives a single entry per CDR3 protein. In the table there are around 820,000 distinct CDR3 sequences, roughly 25% of which are singletons. Study-level points and caveats: Not knowing donor CMV status may have confounded expanded clonotype changes.

This clonotype was seen more than once but under ten times. Its specificity is unknown. The length of the CDR3 is 16 residues. The ends were cut back, 1 base at V and 4 bases at J, with 16 bases in the middle. CDR1 is SGHVS and CDR2 is FNYEAQ in the germline V gene. This sample also appeared in a second study, on T cells of mothers and their children. This second study says: RNA extracted was entirely used for cDNA synthesis, around 1.6 ug per 15 ul.

The sequenced sample was blood. This sequence joins TRBV7-6 and TRBJ2-5; D not certain. The origin of this receptor is a boy under 18 in good health. CDR3 DNA: TGTGCCAGCAGCTTAGATGCTAGTCGTACGGCAGAGACCCAGTACTTC. Translation: CASSLDASRTAETQYF.